This TCR beta chain appears in the sequencing data of a study of T cell repertoires in cytomegalovirus infection. Study-level results: Dominating the ex vivo response were HLA-C-restricted CMV-specific TCR beta clonotypes. Cumulative frequency of public TCR beta families picked out carriers of CMV plus the relevant HLA.

Germline loops: CDR1 SEHNR, CDR2 FQNEAQ (reference sequence). Trimming cost V 3 bases and J 1 base, with 12 bases left between them. The CDR3 consists of 15 residues. Each CDR3 protein is one row after TCRdb ran MiXCR on the reads. This table holds roughly 180,000 distinct CDR3 sequences, approximately 18% found once. In its sample, this clonotype was seen a few times. Its antigen remains unidentified. Sequenced input: CD8+ T cells from PBMCs. The chain employs TRBV7-9 and TRBJ1-1, with no clear D. The receptor was isolated from a human donor in good health (CMV status not recorded). Some clones in this sample may be carry-over from other donors' samples. Here the CDR3 DNA reads TGTGCCAGCAGCTTCAGCCTCGGACGGAACACTGAAGCTTTCTTT. It yields the protein CASSFSLGRNTEAFF.